This T cell receptor (beta chain) was documented in a study of cytomegalovirus exposure and HLA in healthy donors. Study-level findings and limits: In vitro data verified a few CMV-associated chains as specific for CMV antigens. The majority of CMV-associated TCR beta chains were reported as apparently HLA-restricted in a later analysis. Productive rates of about 90% or about 30% were seen for most TCR beta V segments in an earlier analysis.

Though probably carrying unrecorded immune exposures, donors were nominally healthy at sampling. This clone was seen a few times. What it binds is not known. PCR used 60 Vbeta primers and 13 Jbeta primers. Data came from immunoSEQ multiplex PCR; TCRdb stores just in-frame clones and leaves some out. The sample lists 200,000 to 250,000 clones; 70% to 85% were seen once. This CDR3 has 15 amino acids. CDR1 is MNHEY, CDR2 SVGAGI, per germline. Trimming took 4 bases from V and 8 from J, leaving 18 bases between them. This receptor was taken from a middle-aged woman in good health and CMV-seronegative. The chain employs TRBV6-5 and TRBJ1-3, with D tentatively TRBD1 (5 bases). Sample: PBMCs. CDR3 residues: CASSSFPGGVDTIYF. CDR3 bases: TGTGCCAGCAGTTCCTTCCCCGGGGGGGTGGACACCATATATTTT.